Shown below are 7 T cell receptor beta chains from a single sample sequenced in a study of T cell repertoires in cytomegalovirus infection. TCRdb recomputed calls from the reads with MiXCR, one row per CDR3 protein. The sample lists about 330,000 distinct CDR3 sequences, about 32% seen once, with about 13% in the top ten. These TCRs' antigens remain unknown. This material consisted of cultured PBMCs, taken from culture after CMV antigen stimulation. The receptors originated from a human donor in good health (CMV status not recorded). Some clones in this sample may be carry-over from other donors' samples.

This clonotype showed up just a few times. CDR3 in amino acids: CASTLRAGELFF. The DNA for the CDR3 is TGTGCCAGCACCCTAAGGGCCGGGGAGCTGTTTTTT. V gene TRBV7-2 combines with J gene TRBJ2-2; the D is unclear. The CDR3 spans 12 residues. Germline CDR1 and CDR2: SGHTA and FQGNSA. V gave up 7 bases and J gave up 6 bases, with 9 bases separating them. The complete variable domain, with remaining parts taken from reference TRBV7-2 and TRBJ2-2, reads GAGVSQSPSNKVTEKGKDVELRCDPISGHTALYWYRQSLGQGLEFLIYFQGNSAPDKSGLPSDRFSAERTGGSVSTLTIQRTQQEDSAVYLCASTLRAGELFFGEGSRLTVL.

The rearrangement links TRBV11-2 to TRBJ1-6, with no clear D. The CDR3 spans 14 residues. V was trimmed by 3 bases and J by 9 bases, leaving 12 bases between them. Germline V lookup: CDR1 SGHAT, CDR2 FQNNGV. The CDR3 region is CASSFNTVGSPLHF. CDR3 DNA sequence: TGTGCCAGCAGCTTTAATACTGTGGGTTCACCCCTCCACTTT.

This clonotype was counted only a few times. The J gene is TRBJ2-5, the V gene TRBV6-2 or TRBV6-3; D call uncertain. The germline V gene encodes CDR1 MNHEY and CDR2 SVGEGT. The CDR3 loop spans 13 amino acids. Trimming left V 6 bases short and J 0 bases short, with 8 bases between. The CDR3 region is CASSPLDQETQYF. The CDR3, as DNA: TGTGCCAGCAGCCCGCTGGACCAAGAGACCCAGTACTTC.

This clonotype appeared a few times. DNA for the CDR3: TGTGCCAGCAGTCCGACTAGGCGCCTTAGCACAGATACGCAGTATTTT. This encodes CASSPTRRLSTDTQYF. V gene TRBV12-3 or TRBV12-4 combines with J gene TRBJ2-3, with a possible D match to TRBD2 (6 bases). V was shortened by 5 bases and J by 0 bases, with 15 bases between the two germline ends. The CDR3 covers 16 residues.

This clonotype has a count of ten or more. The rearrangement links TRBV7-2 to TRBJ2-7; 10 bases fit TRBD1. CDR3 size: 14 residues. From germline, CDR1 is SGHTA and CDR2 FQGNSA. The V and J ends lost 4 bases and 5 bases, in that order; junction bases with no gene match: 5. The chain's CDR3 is CASSWGTGVNEQYF. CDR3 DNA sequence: TGTGCCAGCAGCTGGGGGACAGGGGTTAACGAGCAGTACTTC.

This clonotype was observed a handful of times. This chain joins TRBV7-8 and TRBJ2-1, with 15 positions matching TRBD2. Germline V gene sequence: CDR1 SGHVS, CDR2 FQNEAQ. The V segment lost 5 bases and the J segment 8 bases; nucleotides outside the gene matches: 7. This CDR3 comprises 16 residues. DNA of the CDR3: TGTGCCAGCAGCATTGGGACTAGCGGGAGGCGGGATGAGCAGTTCTTC. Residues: CASSIGTSGRRDEQFF. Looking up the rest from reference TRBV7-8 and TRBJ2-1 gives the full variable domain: GAGVSQSPRYKVAKRGQDVALRCDPISGHVSLFWYQQALGQGPEFLTYFQNEAQLDKSGLPSDRFFAERPEGSVSTLKIQRTQQEDSAVYLCASSIGTSGRRDEQFFGPGTRLTVL.

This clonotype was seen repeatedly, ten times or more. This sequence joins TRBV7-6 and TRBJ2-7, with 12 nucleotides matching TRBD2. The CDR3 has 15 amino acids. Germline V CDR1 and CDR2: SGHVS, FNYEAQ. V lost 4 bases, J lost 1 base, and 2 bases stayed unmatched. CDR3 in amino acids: CASSSGTSGSYEQYF. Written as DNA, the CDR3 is TGTGCCAGCAGCTCGGGGACTAGCGGGTCCTACGAGCAGTACTTC.